This T cell receptor beta chain emerged from a study of monozygotic twins with inflammatory bowel disease. A word on this clonotype: Antigen unknown.

The CDR3 length is 13 residues. Germline V gene lookup returns CDR1 MNHNS and CDR2 SASEGT. Two rounds of nested PCR, of roughly 17 and 9 cycles, were run on TCRalpha and TCRbeta cDNA. TCRdb re-called the 5' RACE reads and gives one entry per CDR3 protein, without DNA. The listing records some 200,000 distinct CDR3 sequences. Study outcomes and limitations: The analysis failed to separate different T cell subtypes. No single strong signal or clonotype associated with IBD was supported.

Specimen: blood. The rearrangement uses TRBV6-1 and TRBJ1-2; the D gene TCRdb calls, TRBD1, cannot be checked with no DNA. The sequence was obtained from a human donor with ulcerative colitis or Crohn's disease, or a healthy co-twin of an affected twin (not recorded which). CDR3: CAGRQGAGYGYTF.